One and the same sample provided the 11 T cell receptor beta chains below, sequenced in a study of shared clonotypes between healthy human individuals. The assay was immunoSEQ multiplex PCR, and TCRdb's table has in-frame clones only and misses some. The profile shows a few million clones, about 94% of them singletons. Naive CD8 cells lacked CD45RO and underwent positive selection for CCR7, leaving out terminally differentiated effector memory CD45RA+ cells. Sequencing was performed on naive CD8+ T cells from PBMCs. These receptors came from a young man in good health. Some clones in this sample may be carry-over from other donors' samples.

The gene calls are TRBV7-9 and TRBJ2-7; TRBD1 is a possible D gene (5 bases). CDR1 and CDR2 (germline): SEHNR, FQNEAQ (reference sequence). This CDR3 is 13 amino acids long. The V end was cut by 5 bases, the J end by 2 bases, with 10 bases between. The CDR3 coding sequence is TGTGCCAGCAGCCATCAGGGCCCCTACGAGCAGTACTTC. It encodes CASSHQGPYEQYF. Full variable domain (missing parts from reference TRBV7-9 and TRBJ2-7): DTGVSQNPRHKITKRGQNVTFRCDPISEHNRLYWYRQTLGQGPEFLTYFQNEAQLEKSRLLSDRFSAERPKGSFSTLEIQRTEQGDSAMYLCASSHQGPYEQYFGPGTRLTVT.

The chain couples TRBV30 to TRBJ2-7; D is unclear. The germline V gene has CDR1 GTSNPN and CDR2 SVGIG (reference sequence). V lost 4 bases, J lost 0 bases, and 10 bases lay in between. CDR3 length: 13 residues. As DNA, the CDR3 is TGTGCCTGGAACTTCGGTAGCTCCTACGAGCAGTACTTC. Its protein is CAWNFGSSYEQYF.

The CDR3: CASSPLAGRASTDTQYF. The CDR3 coding sequence is TGTGCCAGCAGCCCCCTCGCCGGGAGGGCTAGCACAGATACGCAGTATTTT. The rearrangement joins TRBV11-2 to TRBJ2-3; the match to TRBD2 covers 8 bases. V gave up 5 bases and J gave up 0 bases; unmatched junction bases: 10. Germline-derived CDR1 and CDR2 are SGHAT and FQNNGV. CDR3 length equals 17 residues. Full variable domain (missing parts from reference TRBV11-2 and TRBJ2-3): EAGVAQSPRYKIIEKRQSVAFWCNPISGHATLYWYQQILGQGPKLLIQFQNNGVVDDSQLPKDRFSAERLKGVDSTLKIQPAKLEDSAVYLCASSPLAGRASTDTQYFGPGTRLTVL.

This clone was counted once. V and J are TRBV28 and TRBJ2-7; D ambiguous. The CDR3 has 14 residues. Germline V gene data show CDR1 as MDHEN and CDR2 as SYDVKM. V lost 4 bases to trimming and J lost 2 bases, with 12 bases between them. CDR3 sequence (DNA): TGTGCCAGCAGTTATTCGGGCGACACCTACGAGCAGTACTTC. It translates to CASSYSGDTYEQYF.

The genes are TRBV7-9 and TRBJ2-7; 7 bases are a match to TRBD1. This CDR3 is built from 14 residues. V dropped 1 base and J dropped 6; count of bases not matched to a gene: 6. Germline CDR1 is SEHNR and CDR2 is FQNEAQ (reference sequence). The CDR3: CASSLVATGVEQYF. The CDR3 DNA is TGTGCCAGCAGCTTAGTGGCTACAGGGGTCGAGCAGTACTTC.

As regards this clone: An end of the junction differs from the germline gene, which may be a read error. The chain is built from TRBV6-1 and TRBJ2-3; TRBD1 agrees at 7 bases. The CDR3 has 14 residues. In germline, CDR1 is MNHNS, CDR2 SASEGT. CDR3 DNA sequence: TGTGCCAGCAGACACCGGGACAGCACAAATACGCAGTATTTT. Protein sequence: CASRHRDSTNTQYF.

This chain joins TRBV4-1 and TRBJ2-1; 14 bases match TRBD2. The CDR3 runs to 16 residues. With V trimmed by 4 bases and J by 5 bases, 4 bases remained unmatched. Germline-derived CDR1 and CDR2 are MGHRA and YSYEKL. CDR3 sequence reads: CASSPLTSGRDNEQFF. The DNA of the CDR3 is TGCGCCAGCAGCCCCCTGACTAGCGGGAGGGACAATGAGCAGTTCTTC.

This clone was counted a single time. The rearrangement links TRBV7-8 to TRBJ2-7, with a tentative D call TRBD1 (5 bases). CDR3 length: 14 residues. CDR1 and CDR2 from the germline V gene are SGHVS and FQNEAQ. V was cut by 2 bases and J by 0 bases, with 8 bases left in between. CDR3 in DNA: TGTGCCAGCAGCTTAATGGGGCCCTCCTACGAGCAGTACTTC. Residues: CASSLMGPSYEQYF.

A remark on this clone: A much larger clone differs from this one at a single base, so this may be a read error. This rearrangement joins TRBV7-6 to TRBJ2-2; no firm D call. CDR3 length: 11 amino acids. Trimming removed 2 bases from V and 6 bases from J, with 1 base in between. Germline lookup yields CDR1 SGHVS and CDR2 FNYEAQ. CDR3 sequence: CASSLPGELFF. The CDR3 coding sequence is TGTGCCAGCAGCTTACCCGGGGAGCTGTTTTTT.

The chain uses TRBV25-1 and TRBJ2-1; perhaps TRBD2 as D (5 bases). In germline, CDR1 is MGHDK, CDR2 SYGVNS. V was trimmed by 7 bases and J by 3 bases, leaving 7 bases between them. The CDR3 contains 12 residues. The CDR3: CASKRYYNEQFF. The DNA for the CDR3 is TGTGCCAGCAAGCGGTACTACAATGAGCAGTTCTTC.

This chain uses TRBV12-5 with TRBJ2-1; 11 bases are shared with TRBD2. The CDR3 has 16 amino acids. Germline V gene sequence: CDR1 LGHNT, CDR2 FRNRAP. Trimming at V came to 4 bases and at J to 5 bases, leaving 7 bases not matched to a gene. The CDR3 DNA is TGTGCTAGTGGTTGGGAGGGACTAGCGGAACACAATGAGCAGTTCTTC. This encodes CASGWEGLAEHNEQFF.